This T cell receptor (beta chain) was obtained from a study of blood T cells in healthy people across ages. Study-level points and caveats: Diversity was higher, and naive CD4+ cells more numerous, in long-lived donors than in aged donors.

This clonotype was detected only once. Antigen unknown. V lost 0 bases and J lost 5, with 11 bases in between. From germline, CDR1 is MGHRA and CDR2 YSYEKL. This CDR3 contains 14 residues. The second PCR ran 7 to 11 cycles with a sample-barcoded 5' primer and J-beta primers. Every cDNA was tagged by a template-switch adaptor with 12 random nucleotides. MiXCR, run by TCRdb on the 5' RACE reads, gives a single entry per CDR3 protein. The table shows around 790,000 distinct CDR3 sequences, with 44% occurring only once. The receptor comes from a man in his fifties or sixties in good health. The chain carries TRBV4-1 and TRBJ2-7; D remains ambiguous. The sequenced sample consisted of blood. The CDR3, as DNA: TGCGCCAGCAGCCAAGAGCACGCCACCGACGAGCAGTACTTC. Protein sequence: CASSQEHATDEQYF.